These T cell receptor beta chains were read from a single sample in a study of T cells in Graves' hyperthyroidism and ophthalmopathy. One entry per CDR3 protein, called by TCRdb with MiXCR from the multiplex PCR reads. The sample carries hundreds of thousands of distinct CDR3 sequences, 35% to 40% recorded once. Material for sequencing was blood. The receptors stem from a young man with Graves' hyperthyroidism. The CDR3 runs from the conserved cysteine through the conserved F or W. Fields, in order: V gene, J gene, D gene, clone size, CDR3 protein, CDR3 DNA. The D gene is left open where the match is weak. Clone size appears in some rows only: once, few, many, or a class for an expanded clone.

>TRBV7-2|TRBJ1-3|NA|few
CASSLGPTRSGNTIYF
TGTGCCAGCAGCTTGGGGCCAACCCGTTCTGGAAACACCATATATTTT
>TRBV7-2|TRBJ2-7|TRBD2|many
CASSPSGLAGDGEQYF
TGTGCCAGCAGCCCCTCGGGACTAGCGGGGGACGGCGAGCAGTACTTC
>TRBV12-3/TRBV12-4|TRBJ1-6|TRBD1|NA
CASPYEGASSPLHF
TGTGCCAGCCCCTACGAGGGGGCAAGTTCACCCCTCCACTTT
>TRBV7-9|TRBJ2-7|TRBD1|NA
CASSTQSRQGLGYEQYF
TGTGCCAGCAGCACCCAAAGCCGACAGGGGTTGGGCTACGAGCAGTACTTC
>TRBV12-3/TRBV12-4|TRBJ1-5|NA|once
CASSQVTGMEPQHF
TGTGCCAGCAGCCAGGTAACCGGGATGGAGCCCCAGCATTTT
>TRBV4-1|TRBJ2-7|NA|NA
CASSQGERSSYEQYF
TGCGCCAGCAGCCAAGGTGAGAGAAGCTCCTACGAGCAGTACTTC
>TRBV29-1|TRBJ1-5|TRBD1|NA
CSVAARGRSGFDQPQHF
TGCAGCGTTGCAGCCAGGGGGCGTAGCGGGTTTGATCAGCCCCAGCATTTT
>TRBV10-3|TRBJ2-7|TRBD1|NA
CAAGQGYEQYF
TGTGCCGCGGGACAGGGCTACGAGCAGTACTTC
>TRBV10-3|TRBJ1-5|NA|many
CAISERGIGQPQHF
TGTGCCATCAGTGAAAGGGGTATCGGTCAGCCCCAGCATTTT
>TRBV25-1|TRBJ2-2|NA|NA
CASSLGHSPNTGELFF
TGTGCCAGCAGCTTAGGCCACAGTCCGAACACCGGGGAGCTGTTTTTT
>TRBV25-1|TRBJ1-2|NA|NA
CASSEFVGGGSGYTF
TGTGCCAGCAGTGAATTTGTAGGCGGGGGCAGTGGCTACACCTTC
>TRBV4-2|TRBJ1-2|NA|NA
CASSPQGPRYGYTF
TGTGCCAGCAGCCCACAGGGCCCCCGCTATGGCTACACCTTC
>TRBV29-1|TRBJ1-4|NA|many
CSAQTREKLFF
TGCAGCGCCCAAACCCGAGAAAAACTGTTTTTT
>TRBV2|TRBJ2-7|NA|NA
CASSFLGSPGKQYF
TGTGCCAGCAGTTTTCTGGGCTCCCCGGGGAAACAGTACTTC
>TRBV19|TRBJ2-7|NA|few
CASSDASAALSYEQYF
TGTGCCAGTAGCGATGCGTCCGCAGCCCTCTCCTACGAGCAGTACTTC
>TRBV7-2|TRBJ1-2|NA|few
CASSLVPGDYGYTF
TGTGCCAGCAGCTTGGTCCCAGGGGATTATGGCTACACCTTC
>TRBV7-6|TRBJ1-1|TRBD1|many
CASSLAQGEQPFF
TGTGCCAGCAGCTTAGCACAGGGGGAACAACCTTTCTTT
>TRBV9|TRBJ1-1|TRBD1|NA
CASSAADRDVNEAFF
TGTGCCAGCAGCGCGGCCGACAGGGATGTCAATGAAGCTTTCTTT
>TRBV9|TRBJ2-6|NA|NA
CASSEDAGIGTAGANVLTF
TGTGCCAGCAGCGAAGACGCGGGAATAGGGACAGCTGGGGCCAACGTCCTGACTTTC
>TRBV2|TRBJ2-5|TRBD2|many
CASRRRQTSGTETQYF
TGTGCCAGCAGGAGAAGACAGACTAGCGGGACGGAGACCCAGTACTTC
>TRBV15|TRBJ2-5|TRBD2|many
CATIGTLGLAGETQYF
TGTGCCACCATCGGGACCCTAGGGCTAGCGGGCGAGACCCAGTACTTC
>TRBV6-1|TRBJ1-1|NA|NA
CASSYDRMPLNTEAFF
TGTGCCAGCAGTTACGACAGGATGCCTTTGAACACTGAAGCTTTCTTT
>TRBV19|TRBJ2-2|TRBD1|NA
CASSNAQGSTGELFF
TGTGCCAGTAGTAACGCACAGGGGAGCACCGGGGAGCTGTTTTTT
>TRBV6-5|TRBJ1-6|NA|few
CASSLRTTGYRDRSPLHF
TGTGCCAGCAGTTTGCGGACAACAGGGTATAGGGATAGGTCACCCCTCCACTTT
>TRBV7-8|TRBJ1-1|NA|many
CASSPRGGRYTEAFF
TGTGCCAGCAGCCCCCGGGGAGGGAGGTACACTGAAGCTTTCTTT
>TRBV29-1|TRBJ2-2|TRBD2|few
CSAGRDYGSGELFF
TGCAGCGCCGGACGGGACTATGGCTCCGGGGAGCTGTTTTTT
>TRBV12-3/TRBV12-4|TRBJ1-1|TRBD1|NA
CASSYAGQANTEAFF
TGTGCCAGCAGTTACGCGGGACAGGCGAACACTGAAGCTTTCTTT
>TRBV7-9|TRBJ1-1|NA|few
CASALGGEGTEAFF
TGTGCCAGCGCTCTGGGCGGGGAGGGCACTGAAGCTTTCTTT
>TRBV7-9|TRBJ1-1|TRBD1|NA
CASSDSGTGTEAFF
TGTGCCAGCAGCGATTCAGGGACAGGCACTGAAGCTTTCTTT
>TRBV25-1|TRBJ2-7|NA|NA
CASTRPPYEQYF
TGTGCCAGCACCCGGCCTCCCTACGAGCAGTACTTC
>TRBV20-1|TRBJ2-7|NA|many
CSASRSDSSSYEQYF
TGCAGTGCTAGTAGGTCGGACAGCAGCTCCTACGAGCAGTACTTC
>TRBV29-1|TRBJ2-5|NA|NA
CSVVKGRMETQYF
TGCAGCGTTGTAAAAGGGAGAATGGAGACCCAGTACTTC
>TRBV5-6|TRBJ1-1|NA|NA
CASSLEQRGRAFF
TGTGCCAGCAGCTTGGAACAAAGAGGGCGAGCTTTCTTT
>TRBV7-2|TRBJ1-2|TRBD1|few
CASSLAQGQYGYTF
TGTGCCAGCAGCTTAGCTCAGGGACAGTATGGCTACACCTTC
>TRBV28|TRBJ2-2|NA|NA
CASSFFIVSIRENTGELFF
TGTGCCAGCAGTTTCTTTATTGTTTCAATCAGGGAGAACACCGGGGAGCTGTTTTTT
>TRBV29-1|TRBJ2-7|NA|many
CSVDSRSGTYEQYF
TGCAGCGTTGACAGCCGATCAGGGACCTACGAGCAGTACTTC
>TRBV24-1|TRBJ2-7|NA|NA
CATSVEASTEQYF
TGTGCCACCAGTGTGGAGGCTAGCACTGAGCAGTACTTC
>TRBV12-3/TRBV12-4|TRBJ2-5|TRBD2|NA
CASSLRLAAHGQYF
TGTGCCAGCAGTTTAAGACTAGCGGCGCACGGGCAGTACTTC
>TRBV10-2|TRBJ1-4|NA|many
CASLGATNEKLFF
TGCGCCAGTTTAGGGGCAACTAATGAAAAACTGTTTTTT
>TRBV24-1|TRBJ2-2|NA|many
CATSDLGERRTGELFF
TGTGCCACCAGTGATTTGGGGGAGAGACGGACCGGGGAGCTGTTTTTT
>TRBV5-1|TRBJ2-5|NA|NA
CASSLMRADQETQYF
TGCGCCAGCAGCTTGATGCGGGCGGACCAAGAGACCCAGTACTTT
>TRBV5-1|TRBJ1-5|NA|many
CASSLSDGQPQHF
TGCGCCAGCAGCTTGTCGGACGGGCAGCCCCAGCATTTT
>TRBV6-1|TRBJ2-2|NA|few
CASDRAGELFF
TGTGCCAGCGACCGGGCCGGGGAGCTGTTTTTT
>TRBV10-3|TRBJ1-1|NA|once
CAISESGYVQTEVFF
TGTGCCATCAGTGAGTCGGGATATGTGCAAACTGAAGTTTTCTTT
>TRBV6-1|TRBJ1-1|NA|NA
CASSGQVMNTEAFF
TGTGCCAGCAGTGGACAGGTGATGAACACTGAAGCTTTCTTT
>TRBV9|TRBJ1-6|NA|NA
CASSAEFGGTPNSPLHF
TGTGCCAGCAGCGCAGAATTTGGGGGGACACCTAATTCACCCCTCCACTTT
>TRBV11-1|TRBJ2-5|TRBD1|NA
CASRIGGETQYF
TGTGCCAGCAGGATAGGGGGCGAGACCCAGTACTTC
>TRBV4-1|TRBJ2-7|NA|NA
CASSPAGLYYEQYF
TGCGCCAGCAGCCCCGCGGGACTTTACTACGAGCAGTACTTC